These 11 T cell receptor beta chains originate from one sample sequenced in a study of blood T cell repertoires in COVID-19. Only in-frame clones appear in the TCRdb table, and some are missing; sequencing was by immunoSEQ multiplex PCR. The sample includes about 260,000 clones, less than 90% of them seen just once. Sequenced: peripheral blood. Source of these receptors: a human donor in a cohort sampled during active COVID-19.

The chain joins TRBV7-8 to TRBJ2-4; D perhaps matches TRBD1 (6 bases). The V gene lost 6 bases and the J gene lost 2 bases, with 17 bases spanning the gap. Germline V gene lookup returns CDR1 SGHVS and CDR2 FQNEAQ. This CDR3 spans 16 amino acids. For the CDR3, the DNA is TGTGCCAGCAGTCCTCCTGGGGGCCGGTCCAAAAACATTCAGTACTTC. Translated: CASSPPGGRSKNIQYF.

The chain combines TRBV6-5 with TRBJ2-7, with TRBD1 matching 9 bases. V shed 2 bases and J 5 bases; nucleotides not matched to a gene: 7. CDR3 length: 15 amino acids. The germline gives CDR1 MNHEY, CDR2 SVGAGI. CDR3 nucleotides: TGTGCCAGCAGTTACCCGGGACAGGGTGGGAACGAGCAGTACTTC. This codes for CASSYPGQGGNEQYF.

The CDR3 sequence is CASSPSGQYATEAFF. For the CDR3, the DNA is TGTGCCAGCAGTCCTTCGGGACAGTATGCCACTGAAGCTTTCTTT. The rearrangement joins TRBV27 to TRBJ1-1; 7 bases are a match to TRBD1. The CDR3 runs to 15 residues. Germline V gene sequence: CDR1 MNHEY, CDR2 SMNVEV (reference sequence). The junction had 10 bases not matched to a gene; V was cut back by 5 bases and J by 4 bases.

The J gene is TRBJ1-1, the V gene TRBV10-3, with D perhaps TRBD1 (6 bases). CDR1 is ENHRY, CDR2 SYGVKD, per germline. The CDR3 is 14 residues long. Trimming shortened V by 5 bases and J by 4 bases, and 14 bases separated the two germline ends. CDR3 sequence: CAISRYREGTEAFF. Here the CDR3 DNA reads TGTGCCATCAGTCGTTACAGGGAAGGCACTGAAGCTTTCTTT.

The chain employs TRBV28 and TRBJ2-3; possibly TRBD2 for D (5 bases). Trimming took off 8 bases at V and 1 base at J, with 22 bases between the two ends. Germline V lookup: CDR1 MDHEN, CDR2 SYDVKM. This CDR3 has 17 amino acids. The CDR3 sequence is CASHSQVLLRGTDTQYF. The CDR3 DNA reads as TGTGCCAGCCACAGTCAGGTCCTTTTGAGGGGCACAGATACGCAGTATTTT.

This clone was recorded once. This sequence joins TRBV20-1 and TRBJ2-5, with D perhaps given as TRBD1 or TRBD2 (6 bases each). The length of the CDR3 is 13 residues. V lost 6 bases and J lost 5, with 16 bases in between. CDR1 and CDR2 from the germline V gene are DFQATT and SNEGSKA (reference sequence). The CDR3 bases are TGCAGTGCCAGTGGGGGGCCTGGGGAGACCCAGTACTTC. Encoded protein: CSASGGPGETQYF.

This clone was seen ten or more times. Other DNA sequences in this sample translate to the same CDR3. CDR3 bases: TGTGCCAGCAGCTTCGAGGGCAATCAGCCCCAGCATTTT. It translates to CASSFEGNQPQHF. The J gene is TRBJ1-5, the V gene TRBV5-4, with D unresolved. This CDR3 has 13 amino acids. Germline V gene sequence: CDR1 SGHNT, CDR2 YYREEE (reference sequence). With 2 bases removed from V and 2 bases from J, the gap between germline ends came to 5 bases.

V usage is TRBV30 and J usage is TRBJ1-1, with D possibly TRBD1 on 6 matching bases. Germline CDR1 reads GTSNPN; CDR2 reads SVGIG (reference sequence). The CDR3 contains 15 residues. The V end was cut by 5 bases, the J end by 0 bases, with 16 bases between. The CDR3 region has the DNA TGTGCCTGGGTTAGCAGGGGCCTTGTGAACACTGAAGCTTTCTTT. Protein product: CAWVSRGLVNTEAFF.

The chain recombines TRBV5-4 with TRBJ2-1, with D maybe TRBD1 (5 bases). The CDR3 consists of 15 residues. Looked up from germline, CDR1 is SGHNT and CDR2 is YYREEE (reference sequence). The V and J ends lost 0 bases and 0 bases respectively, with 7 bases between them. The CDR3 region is CASSLDQGSYNEQFF. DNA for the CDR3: TGTGCCAGCAGCTTGGACCAGGGCTCCTACAATGAGCAGTTCTTC.

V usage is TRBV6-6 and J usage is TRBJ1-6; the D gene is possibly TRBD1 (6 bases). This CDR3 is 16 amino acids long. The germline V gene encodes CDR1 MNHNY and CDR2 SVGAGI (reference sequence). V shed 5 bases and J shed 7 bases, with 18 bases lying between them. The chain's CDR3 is CASSLIVQGENSPLHF. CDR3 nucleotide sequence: TGTGCCAGCAGTCTGATCGTACAGGGAGAGAATTCACCCCTCCACTTT.

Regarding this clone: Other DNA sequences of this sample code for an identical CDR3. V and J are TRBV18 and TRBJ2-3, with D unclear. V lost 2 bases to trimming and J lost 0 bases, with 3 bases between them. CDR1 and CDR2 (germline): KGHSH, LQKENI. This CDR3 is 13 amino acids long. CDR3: CASSPSSTDTQYF. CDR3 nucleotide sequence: TGTGCCAGCTCACCATCAAGCACAGATACGCAGTATTTT. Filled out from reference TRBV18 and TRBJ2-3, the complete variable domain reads NAGVMQNPRHLVRRRGQEARLRCSPMKGHSHVYWYRQLPEEGLKFMVYLQKENIIDESGMPKERFSAEFPKEGPSILRIQQVVRGDSAAYFCASSPSSTDTQYFGPGTRLTVL.